These 13 T cell receptor beta chains were all obtained from the same sample, sequenced in a study of T cells in tuberculosis. As for time point: new active TB diagnosis, blood taken before or within 7 days of starting treatment. Repertoires were generated with immunoSEQ multiplex PCR, while TCRdb's copy carries only in-frame clones and drops some. The sample has tens of thousands of clones, approximately 90% seen once. The sequenced sample was PBMCs, obtained at tuberculosis diagnosis. These receptors came from an adult with tuberculosis. Some clones in this sample may be carry-over from other donors' samples.

CDR3 DNA sequence: TGCAGCGTCCTTAGCGGGGGGTACACCGGGGAGCTGTTTTTT. Protein sequence: CSVLSGGYTGELFF. The V call is TRBV29-1, the J call TRBJ2-2, with 10 bases lining up with TRBD2. The CDR3 loop spans 14 amino acids. Per germline, CDR1 SQVTM and CDR2 ANQGSEA. The V and J ends lost 6 bases and 3 bases, in that order; junction bases with no gene match: 4.

This chain joins TRBV11-2 and TRBJ2-3; 12 bases map to TRBD2. CDR1 SGHAT and CDR2 FQNNGV come from the germline V gene. The CDR3 extends over 16 amino acids. Losses at the gene ends were 3 bases for V and 5 bases for J; bases not matched to a gene: 6. DNA for the CDR3: TGTGCCAGCAGCTTTTCTAGCGGGGGGGTCGAAGATACGCAGTATTTT. Translating gives CASSFSSGGVEDTQYF.

In regard to this clone: The same CDR3 also results from other DNA sequences found in this sample. The CDR3 nucleotides are TGTGCCAGCAGTTACTCCCGGACAGGGGGTGGATATGGCTACACCTTC. Translated, it gives CASSYSRTGGGYGYTF. The chain has TRBV6-5 and TRBJ1-2, with 10 bases that match TRBD1. This CDR3 comprises 16 residues. Germline loops: CDR1 MNHEY, CDR2 SVGAGI. Unmatched junction bases numbered 6, after V lost 0 bases and J lost 5 bases.

The chain couples TRBV29-1 to TRBJ2-2; weak D call: TRBD1 (6 bases). The CDR3 has 14 amino acids. V dropped 6 bases and J dropped 6 bases, with 17 bases sitting between them. In germline, CDR1 is SQVTM, CDR2 ANQGSEA. Here the CDR3 reads CSVGGTNSPGELFF. Here the CDR3 DNA reads TGCAGCGTCGGTGGGACAAACTCCCCCGGGGAGCTGTTTTTT.

The chain combines TRBV29-1 with TRBJ2-7, with D possibly TRBD1 on 5 matching bases. CDR3 size: 14 residues. V gave up 2 bases and J gave up 3 bases, with 14 bases separating them. Germline-derived CDR1 and CDR2 are SQVTM and ANQGSEA. As DNA, the CDR3 is TGCAGCGTTGAAAGACAGACACGGCACTACGAGCAGTACTTC. Protein sequence: CSVERQTRHYEQYF.

The rearrangement links TRBV5-4 to TRBJ1-2, with a weak D call TRBD1 (5 bases). The CDR3 extends over 15 amino acids. V was shortened by 4 bases and J by 5 bases, with 18 bases between the two germline ends. The V gene's germline CDR1 is SGHNT and CDR2 YYREEE (reference sequence). CDR3 amino acids: CASSADGQVGYGYTF. The CDR3 bases are TGTGCCAGCAGCGCGGATGGACAAGTTGGTTATGGCTACACCTTC.

The chain couples TRBV5-6 to TRBJ1-3; TRBD1 might be the D (6 bases). Deletions cut 0 bases from V and 6 bases from J, with 10 bases between. The CDR3 runs 14 residues. Germline CDR1 is SGHDT and CDR2 is YYEEEE. As DNA, the CDR3 is TGTGCCAGCAGCTTGGCAGAGGGGGTAAACACCATATATTTT. It specifies CASSLAEGVNTIYF.

The V call is TRBV30, the J call TRBJ2-3; 8 nucleotides match TRBD2. CDR1 is GTSNPN and CDR2 is SVGIG in the germline V gene (reference sequence). The CDR3 extends over 12 amino acids. V gave up 7 bases and J gave up 3 bases; unmatched junction bases: 3. The CDR3 DNA follows: TGTGCCTTCGGGGGGGCAACAGATACGCAGTATTTT. This gives the protein CAFGGATDTQYF.

This chain joins TRBV7-9 and TRBJ1-6, with 7 nucleotides matching TRBD1. V lost 6 bases and J lost 0; bases outside the gene matches: 8. The CDR3 is 17 amino acids. Germline loops: CDR1 SEHNR, CDR2 FQNEAQ (reference sequence). The CDR3 loop is CASSRPGQSSYNSPLHF. CDR3 DNA: TGTGCCAGCAGTCGTCCGGGACAGAGCTCCTATAATTCACCCCTCCACTTT.

CDR3 sequence (DNA): TGTGCCAGCAGCCCGAGCTCCTACGAGCAGTACTTC. Translation: CASSPSSYEQYF. V gene TRBV7-2 combines with J gene TRBJ2-7, with unresolved D. Looked up from germline, CDR1 is SGHTA and CDR2 is FQGNSA. V lost 5 bases, J lost 0 bases, and 5 bases lay in between. The CDR3 is made up of 12 amino acids.

The chain links TRBV6-1 to TRBJ2-7; TRBD1 aligns across 10 bases. J lost 0 bases, V lost 6 bases, and 5 bases had no gene match. Germline CDR1 reads MNHNS; CDR2 reads SASEGT. The CDR3 loop spans 15 amino acids. As DNA, the CDR3 is TGTGCCAGCAGCCCCCGGACAGGGGGCTCCTACGAGCAGTACTTC. Amino acids: CASSPRTGGSYEQYF.

V and J are TRBV10-3 and TRBJ1-3; no firm D call. Trimming shortened V by 6 bases and J by 0 bases, and 9 bases separated the two germline ends. Germline V CDR1 and CDR2: ENHRY, SYGVKD. CDR3 length equals 14 residues. As DNA, the CDR3 is TGTGCCATCAGATCGGGAAGCTCTGGAAACACCATATATTTT. It encodes CAIRSGSSGNTIYF.

The chain recombines TRBV10-3 with TRBJ1-3; D ambiguous. V lost 9 bases, J lost 0 bases, and 18 bases lay in between. The CDR3 is made up of 16 amino acids. In germline, CDR1 is ENHRY, CDR2 SYGVKD. CDR3 nucleotides: TGTGCCATAAACGTCCGGGAGCCCACCTCTGGAAACACCATATATTTT. Translating gives CAINVREPTSGNTIYF.